These 32 T cell receptor beta chains originate from one sample sequenced in a study of blood T cell repertoires in COVID-19. The table came from immunoSEQ multiplex PCR; TCRdb's copy has only in-frame clones and leaves some out. The sample yields about 190,000 clones, approximately 84% seen once. Material for sequencing was PBMCs or T cells enriched from blood (not recorded which). Receptors originate from a woman in her twenties or thirties who had recovered from COVID-19.

CDR3 nucleotides: TGTGCCAGCAGCCCCGTTGTCAGGGGAGACGAGCAGTACGTC. Translated, it gives CASSPVVRGDEQYV. The rearrangement joins TRBV6-2 or TRBV6-3 to TRBJ2-7; D perhaps matches TRBD1 (6 bases). The CDR3 covers 14 residues. Germline V gene lookup returns CDR1 MNHEY and CDR2 SVGEGT. V lost 6 bases and J 5 bases, leaving 17 bases between the germline ends.

The rearrangement links TRBV23-1 to TRBJ1-2; weak D call: TRBD1 (6 bases). TRBV23-1 is placed among ORFs of uncertain function. The CDR3 extends over 14 amino acids. V dropped 7 bases and J dropped 4 bases, with 16 bases sitting between them. The CDR3 coding sequence is TGCGCCAGCACATACAGGGCCCAGGCCTATGGCTACACCTTC. Its translation is CASTYRAQAYGYTF.

This chain connects TRBV28 to TRBJ1-4, with D perhaps matching TRBD1 (6 bases). The CDR3 is 16 residues long. Germline-derived CDR1 and CDR2 are MDHEN and SYDVKM. V was trimmed by 1 base and J by 7 bases, leaving 16 bases between them. CDR3 sequence: CASSLSGQIVGEKLFF. The CDR3 DNA reads TGTGCCAGCAGTTTATCTGGACAGATAGTAGGTGAAAAACTGTTTTTT.

The chain recombines TRBV7-2 with TRBJ2-5; a weak D match, TRBD1 (6 bases). Trimming took 5 bases from V and 4 from J, leaving 14 bases between them. This CDR3 comprises 14 residues. Germline V gene data show CDR1 as SGHTA and CDR2 as FQGNSA. Here the CDR3 DNA reads TGTGCCAGCAGCCAATACAGGGATGGAGAGACCCAGTACTTC. Protein product: CASSQYRDGETQYF. The entire variable domain, with the rest obtained from reference TRBV7-2 and TRBJ2-5, is as follows: GAGVSQSPSNKVTEKGKDVELRCDPISGHTALYWYRQSLGQGLEFLIYFQGNSAPDKSGLPSDRFSAERTGGSVSTLTIQRTQQEDSAVYLCASSQYRDGETQYFGPGTRLLVL.

The rearrangement uses TRBV6-1 and TRBJ1-2, with 8 bases that match TRBD1. Germline V gene data show CDR1 as MNHNS and CDR2 as SASEGT. V was pared by 0 bases and J by 0 bases, with 6 bases of the junction left unmatched. The CDR3 loop spans 17 amino acids. The CDR3 sequence: CASSEAPGTGTNYGYTF. DNA of the CDR3: TGTGCCAGCAGTGAAGCCCCCGGGACAGGAACTAACTATGGCTACACCTTC.

The chain couples TRBV5-4 to TRBJ2-2, with 10 bases fitting TRBD2. Germline values: CDR1 SGHNT, CDR2 YYREEE (reference sequence). Germline trimming cut 4 bases from V and 1 base from J; bases unmatched to any gene: 7. CDR3 size: 17 residues. The CDR3 coding sequence is TGTGCCAGCAGCCCCCGGACTAGCGGTAGGAACACCGGGGAGCTGTTTTTT. Its protein is CASSPRTSGRNTGELFF.

The chain joins TRBV5-4 to TRBJ1-4; the D gene is possibly TRBD1 (6 bases). Germline lookup yields CDR1 SGHNT and CDR2 YYREEE (reference sequence). The CDR3 spans 15 residues. Trimming removed 4 bases from V and 5 bases from J, with 15 bases in between. CDR3 region: CASSPSTGKNEKLFF. CDR3 DNA sequence: TGTGCCAGCAGCCCGTCGACAGGAAAAAATGAAAAACTGTTTTTT.

The chain has TRBV11-1 and TRBJ1-1, with D hard to call. The CDR3 is made up of 14 amino acids. V lost 1 base to trimming and J lost 5 bases, with 11 bases between them. Per germline, CDR1 SGHAT and CDR2 FQDESV (reference sequence). The CDR3 nucleotides read TGTGCCAGCAGCTTAGTTTACAGCGGAACTGAAGCTTTCTTT. This codes for CASSLVYSGTEAFF.

The chain uses TRBV28 and TRBJ1-1; 11 nucleotides agree with TRBD1. Germline lookup yields CDR1 MDHEN and CDR2 SYDVKM. CDR3 length: 14 amino acids. With 8 bases clipped from V and 11 bases from J, the junction kept 13 bases outside the gene matches. CDR3 amino acids: CASRPPGQGAGAFF. DNA for the CDR3: TGTGCCAGCCGTCCCCCAGGACAGGGGGCCGGCGCTTTCTTT.

The gene calls are TRBV11-2 and TRBJ1-5; TRBD1 is a possible D gene (5 bases). V shed 5 bases and J shed 1 base, with 6 bases lying between them. Germline V gene sequence: CDR1 SGHAT, CDR2 FQNNGV. The CDR3 spans 13 residues. CDR3 in amino acids: CASSRQSNQPQHF. The CDR3 DNA is TGTGCCAGCAGCCGACAGAGCAATCAGCCCCAGCATTTT. Full variable domain (missing parts from reference TRBV11-2 and TRBJ1-5): EAGVAQSPRYKIIEKRQSVAFWCNPISGHATLYWYQQILGQGPKLLIQFQNNGVVDDSQLPKDRFSAERLKGVDSTLKIQPAKLEDSAVYLCASSRQSNQPQHFGDGTRLSIL.

The chain carries TRBV21-1 and TRBJ2-5; the tabulated D call, TRBD1, remains unverified against the DNA. TRBV21-1 is marked as a pseudogene. The CDR3 runs to 14 residues. CDR3 protein: CATVRVFGQETQYF. CDR3 nucleotide sequence: TGTGCCACGGTCAGGGTGTTTGGTCAAGAGACCCAGTACTTC.

The J gene is TRBJ2-7, the V gene TRBV3-1 (or the pseudogene TRBV3-2), with D perhaps TRBD2 (6 bases). The V gene's germline CDR1 is LGHDT and CDR2 YNNKEL (reference sequence). Trimming shortened V by 4 bases and J by 3 bases, and 16 bases separated the two germline ends. This CDR3 contains 15 residues. CDR3 protein: CASSPGLNNIYEQYF. The CDR3 DNA reads as TGTGCCAGCAGCCCGGGACTTAACAATATCTACGAGCAGTACTTC.

This sequence joins TRBV13 and TRBJ2-1, with 10 bases identical to TRBD2. Germline V gene sequence: CDR1 PRHDT, CDR2 FYEKMQ (reference sequence). The trim removed 5 bases at V and 3 bases at J, leaving 7 bases unmatched. The CDR3 has 16 amino acids. The CDR3 region is CASSLRLAGDYNEQFF. CDR3 coding DNA: TGTGCCAGCAGCCTCCGCCTAGCGGGGGACTACAATGAGCAGTTCTTC.

The CDR3 loop is CASSPGLAGWMETQYF. The DNA of the CDR3 is TGTGCCAGCAGCCCGGGACTAGCGGGGTGGATGGAGACCCAGTACTTC. This sequence joins TRBV5-6 and TRBJ2-5, with 13 bases matching TRBD2. The germline CDR1 and CDR2 sequences are SGHDT and YYEEEE. The V segment lost 4 bases and the J segment 5 bases; nucleotides outside the gene matches: 8. The CDR3 consists of 16 residues.

This clone came up a few times. The V and J genes are TRBV4-2 and TRBJ2-7, with TRBD2 matching over 8 bases. The CDR3 has 18 residues. The germline V gene has CDR1 LGHNA and CDR2 YNFKEQ. Germline trimming cut 0 bases from V and 1 base from J; bases unmatched to any gene: 11. The CDR3 is CASSQEGPVAGPSYEQYF. DNA of the CDR3: TGTGCCAGCAGCCAAGAAGGCCCGGTAGCGGGACCATCCTACGAGCAGTACTTC.

The genes are TRBV7-8 and TRBJ2-6; maybe TRBD1 (7 bases). Germline loops: CDR1 SGHVS, CDR2 FQNEAQ. V shed 5 bases and J shed 2 bases, with 13 bases lying between them. The CDR3 has 16 amino acids. The CDR3 coding sequence is TGTGCCAGCAGCCCCCTCAGGGGGGCTGGGGCCAACGTCCTGACTTTC. It specifies CASSPLRGAGANVLTF.

The rearrangement uses TRBV19 and TRBJ1-6; D uncertain. V was pared by 2 bases and J by 7 bases, with 9 bases between. The CDR3 has 14 residues. CDR1 is LNHDA, CDR2 SQIVND, per germline (reference sequence). In DNA form, the CDR3 reads TGTGCCAGTAGTATATCCCCCTCGAATTCACCCCTCCACTTT. This gives the protein CASSISPSNSPLHF.

The gene calls are TRBV9 and TRBJ2-1, with 8 bases fitting TRBD2. CDR1 SGDLS and CDR2 YYNGEE come from the germline V gene. V dropped 2 bases and J dropped 4; count of bases not matched to a gene: 5. CDR3 length: 15 residues. The CDR3 DNA sequence: TGTGCCAGCAGCGTTGGCGGGGGGACATACAATGAGCAGTTCTTC. Translated, it gives CASSVGGGTYNEQFF.

This clone has more than one count but fewer than ten. The rearrangement joins TRBV29-1 to TRBJ1-3, with 9 positions matching TRBD1. Germline CDR1 and CDR2: SQVTM and ANQGSEA. This CDR3 has 13 residues. Losses at the gene ends were 6 bases for V and 4 bases for J; bases not matched to a gene: 4. CDR3 in amino acids: CSVRGTGGNTIYF. DNA for the CDR3: TGCAGCGTGAGGGGGACAGGGGGAAACACCATATATTTT. The variable domain in full, with the rest retrieved from reference TRBV29-1 and TRBJ1-3, is SAVISQKPSRDICQRGTSLTIQCQVDSQVTMMFWYRQQPGQSLTLIATANQGSEATYESGFVIDKFPISRPNLTFSTLTVSNMSPEDSSIYLCSVRGTGGNTIYFGEGSWLTVV.

This clone has just one count. V is TRBV6-5 and J is TRBJ1-1; unclear D gene. The length of the CDR3 is 15 residues. Trimming stripped 0 bases from V and 0 bases from J, with 8 bases between. In germline, CDR1 is MNHEY, CDR2 SVGAGI. This CDR3 is CASSYSQNMNTEAFF. In nucleotides, the CDR3 is TGTGCCAGCAGTTACTCTCAGAACATGAACACTGAAGCTTTCTTT.

This clone was detected only once. The chain carries TRBV27 and TRBJ1-2; D gene uncertain. Germline CDR1 MNHEY, CDR2 SMNVEV (reference sequence). CDR3 length: 12 amino acids. V lost 5 bases and J lost 4, with 8 bases in between. This chain's CDR3 is CASSRRAYGYTF. The CDR3 DNA sequence: TGTGCCAGCAGTCGGCGGGCCTATGGCTACACCTTC.

The chain uses TRBV11-2 and TRBJ2-1; 7 nucleotides line up with TRBD1. Germline V CDR1 and CDR2: SGHAT, FQNNGV. The CDR3 has 16 residues. With 5 bases clipped from V and 6 bases from J, the junction kept 13 bases outside the gene matches. This chain's CDR3 is CASSATERDSFNEQFF. The DNA for the CDR3 is TGTGCCAGCAGCGCAACCGAACGGGACAGTTTCAATGAGCAGTTCTTC.

This clone appeared a few times. The J gene is TRBJ1-2, the V gene TRBV6-5, with D maybe TRBD1 (5 bases). V lost 6 bases, J lost 0 bases, and 11 bases lay in between. CDR1 MNHEY and CDR2 SVGAGI come from the germline V gene. The CDR3 runs 14 residues. The CDR3 nucleotides are TGTGCCAGCAGCCGGGACTCAGCTAACTATGGCTACACCTTC. Protein sequence: CASSRDSANYGYTF.

J is TRBJ1-1 and V is TRBV2; 10 bases line up with TRBD1. The CDR3 has 16 residues. Germline V gene sequence: CDR1 SNHLY, CDR2 FYNNEI. V shed 0 bases, J shed 3 bases, and the junction held 4 bases outside the gene matches. CDR3 nucleotides: TGTGCCAGCAGTGAAGCTCGGACAGGGGGGGACACTGAAGCTTTCTTT. This gives the protein CASSEARTGGDTEAFF.

The chain employs TRBV11-3 and TRBJ2-1, with a tentative D call TRBD2 (6 bases). CDR3 length: 14 residues. Germline lookup yields CDR1 SGHNT and CDR2 YENEEA. Trimming took 1 base from V and 7 from J, leaving 11 bases between them. This CDR3 reads CASSLGGVWNEQFF. The CDR3 coding sequence is TGTGCCAGCAGCTTAGGGGGGGTTTGGAATGAGCAGTTCTTC.

The V and J genes are TRBV28 and TRBJ1-1; the match to TRBD1 covers 9 bases. The CDR3 consists of 16 residues. CDR1 and CDR2 (germline): MDHEN, SYDVKM. With V trimmed by 3 bases and J by 4 bases, 9 bases remained unmatched. As DNA, the CDR3 is TGTGCCAGCAGTTTGGGAATGAGGGACAGGGCCACTGAAGCTTTCTTT. Protein sequence: CASSLGMRDRATEAFF.

Here the CDR3 DNA reads TGTGCCGAGGGGGGGCGCGATAACACAGATACGCAGTATTTT. Translation: CAEGGRDNTDTQYF. The rearrangement uses TRBV11-2 and TRBJ2-3; possibly TRBD2 for D (7 bases). The germline V gene has CDR1 SGHAT and CDR2 FQNNGV. Trimming pared 11 bases from V and 2 bases from J, leaving 17 bases between. This CDR3 has 14 residues.

V gene TRBV19 combines with J gene TRBJ1-2; 7 bases agree with TRBD1. The germline CDR1 and CDR2 sequences are LNHDA and SQIVND (reference sequence). V shed 5 bases and J 8 bases; nucleotides not matched to a gene: 11. This CDR3 region has 14 residues. CDR3 amino acids: CASSANRDRRGYTF. CDR3 coding DNA: TGTGCCAGTAGTGCAAATAGGGACAGAAGGGGCTACACCTTC.

The chain is built from TRBV5-1 and TRBJ1-6; weak D call: TRBD1 (6 bases). V was cut by 4 bases and J by 0 bases, with 23 bases left in between. CDR1 and CDR2 from the germline V gene are SGHRS and YFSETQ. This CDR3 spans 20 amino acids. The CDR3 sequence is CASSLVVRGQGSSYNSPLHF. For the CDR3, the DNA is TGCGCCAGCAGCCTGGTAGTTCGTGGGCAGGGGAGCTCCTATAATTCACCCCTCCACTTT.

This sequence joins TRBV11-3 and TRBJ2-1; TRBD2 matches at 12 bases. The trim removed 5 bases at V and 1 base at J, leaving 6 bases unmatched. CDR3 length: 17 amino acids. The V gene's germline CDR1 is SGHNT and CDR2 YENEEA. CDR3 DNA sequence: TGTGCCAGCAGCCCCGGACTAGCGGGGTTATCCTACAATGAGCAGTTCTTC. Protein product: CASSPGLAGLSYNEQFF.

The rearrangement links TRBV30 to TRBJ1-6; D is possibly TRBD1 (5 bases). Per germline, CDR1 GTSNPN and CDR2 SVGIG (reference sequence). Trimming took off 0 bases at V and 1 base at J, with 16 bases between the two ends. The CDR3 consists of 18 residues. The CDR3 loop reads CAWSVRQRSPSYNSPLHF. CDR3 sequence (DNA): TGTGCCTGGAGTGTAAGACAGCGCTCCCCGTCCTATAATTCACCCCTCCACTTT. The full variable domain, completed using reference TRBV30 and TRBJ1-6, is SQTIHQWPATLVQPVGSPLSLECTVEGTSNPNLYWYRQAAGRGLQLLFYSVGIGQISSEVPQNLSASRPQDRQFILSSKKLLLSDSGFYLCAWSVRQRSPSYNSPLHFGNGTRLTVT.

The CDR3 bases are TGTGCCAGCAGTTTAGACAGGATCTATGGCTACACCTTC. Protein sequence: CASSLDRIYGYTF. This chain connects TRBV6-5 to TRBJ1-2; the D gene is possibly TRBD1 (6 bases). V lost 4 bases, J lost 4 bases, and 10 bases lay in between. The CDR3 loop spans 13 amino acids. Germline V gene data show CDR1 as MNHEY and CDR2 as SVGAGI.